The rows below give T cell receptor beta chains drawn from one sample of a study of human T cells and chemical hapten exposure. TCRdb reprocessed the RACE reads with MiXCR, giving one entry per CDR3 protein. The sample contains more than 75,000 distinct CDR3 sequences, approximately 8.6% of which appear only once. The sequenced sample was whole blood. The receptors stem from a male donor in good health. Some clones in this sample may be carry-over from other donors' samples. The CDR3 runs from the conserved cysteine through the conserved F or W. The order of the fields is clone size, J gene, V gene, D gene, CDR3 protein, CDR3 DNA. D genes are given only for firm matches. For some rows the clone size is stated as once, few or many, or as a class when expanded; others skip it.

size: .; J: TRBJ2-7; V: TRBV7-8; D: TRBD2; CDR3: CASSSDGGRAGYEQYF; DNA: TGTGCCAGCAGCTCGGACGGCGGGAGGGCCGGGTACGAGCAGTACTTC
size: many; J: TRBJ2-5; V: TRBV12-3/TRBV12-4; D: TRBD2; CDR3: CASRPGTSGMETQYF; DNA: TGTGCCAGCAGACCTGGGACTAGCGGGATGGAGACCCAGTACTTC
size: many; J: TRBJ1-5; V: TRBV18; D: .; CDR3: CASSPPDSQPQHF; DNA: TGTGCCAGCTCACCACCTGACAGTCAGCCCCAGCATTTT
size: few; J: TRBJ1-1; V: TRBV6-6; D: .; CDR3: CASSYSKREGTNTEAFF; DNA: TGTGCCAGCAGTTACTCTAAAAGGGAGGGTACGAACACTGAAGCTTTCTTT
size: .; J: TRBJ1-5; V: TRBV3-1; D: TRBD1; CDR3: CASSLGQGSPQPQHF; DNA: TGTGCCAGCAGCCTGGGACAGGGGTCCCCTCAGCCCCAGCATTTT
size: .; J: TRBJ1-4; V: TRBV20-1; D: TRBD1; CDR3: CSARVGGQPDEKLFF; DNA: TGCAGTGCTAGAGTTGGGGGACAGCCAGATGAAAAACTGTTTTTT
size: few; J: TRBJ2-3; V: TRBV11-2; D: TRBD2; CDR3: CASSLQPGLAADTQYF; DNA: TGTGCCAGCAGCCTCCAACCGGGACTAGCGGCAGATACGCAGTATTTT
size: .; J: TRBJ2-7; V: TRBV5-5; D: .; CDR3: CASTGVLGGSYEQYF; DNA: TGTGCCAGCACTGGTGTCCTAGGGGGCTCCTACGAGCAGTACTTC
size: few; J: TRBJ1-2; V: TRBV20-1; D: .; CDR3: CSALHPQGANYGYTF; DNA: TGCAGTGCTTTACACCCACAGGGAGCTAACTATGGCTACACCTTC
size: .; J: TRBJ1-2; V: TRBV7-2; D: TRBD1; CDR3: CASSRDRGYYGYTF; DNA: TGTGCCAGCAGCCGGGACAGGGGGTACTATGGCTACACCTTC
size: few; J: TRBJ2-3; V: TRBV6-5; D: TRBD1; CDR3: CASSLQGALTDTQYF; DNA: TGTGCCAGCAGTTTACAGGGGGCGCTCACAGATACGCAGTATTTT
size: few; J: TRBJ1-6; V: TRBV11-2; D: TRBD1; CDR3: CASSPDRVPSPLHF; DNA: TGTGCCAGCAGCCCTGACAGGGTGCCATCACCCCTCCACTTT
size: .; J: TRBJ2-1; V: TRBV29-1; D: TRBD2; CDR3: CSSLGTSGGTTSYNEQFF; DNA: TGCAGCTCACTCGGGACTAGCGGGGGGACCACCTCCTACAATGAGCAGTTCTTC
size: many; J: TRBJ2-3; V: TRBV18; D: .; CDR3: CASSRDSSTDTQYF; DNA: TGTGCCAGCTCGCGGGACAGTAGCACAGATACGCAGTATTTT
size: few; J: TRBJ1-5; V: TRBV25-1; D: .; CDR3: CASSEGPAGSSEQPQHF; DNA: TGTGCCAGCAGTGAGGGGCCGGCGGGGTCGTCAGAGCAGCCCCAGCATTTT
size: few; J: TRBJ2-7; V: TRBV4-2; D: TRBD2; CDR3: CASSGGESSYEQYF; DNA: TGTGCCAGCAGCGGGGGGGAGTCCTCCTACGAGCAGTACTTC
size: few; J: TRBJ2-3; V: TRBV12-3/TRBV12-4; D: .; CDR3: CASSPRTTLGSTDTQYF; DNA: TGTGCCAGCAGTCCAAGGACTACTCTGGGGAGCACAGATACGCAGTATTTT
size: many; J: TRBJ2-3; V: TRBV5-6; D: TRBD2; CDR3: CASSLYREGPRITDTQYF; DNA: TGTGCCAGCAGCTTGTACCGGGAGGGCCCCCGTATCACAGATACGCAGTATTTT
size: few; J: TRBJ2-7; V: TRBV27; D: TRBD1; CDR3: CASSWTGERHEQYF; DNA: TGTGCCAGCTCCTGGACAGGGGAACGGCACGAGCAGTACTTC
size: few; J: TRBJ1-1; V: TRBV20-1; D: .; CDR3: CSARGLTGMNTEAFF; DNA: TGCAGTGCTAGGGGCCTAACAGGGATGAACACTGAAGCTTTCTTT
size: .; J: TRBJ1-2; V: TRBV20-1; D: .; CDR3: CSAYRDNYGYTF; DNA: TGCAGTGCATACCGGGACAACTATGGCTACACCTTC
size: .; J: TRBJ1-5; V: TRBV12-3/TRBV12-4; D: .; CDR3: CASSLRGLDQPQHF; DNA: TGTGCCAGCAGTCTAAGGGGACTCGATCAGCCCCAGCATTTT
size: .; J: TRBJ1-1; V: TRBV5-1; D: .; CDR3: CASRDANTEAFF; DNA: TGCGCCAGCAGGGACGCGAACACTGAAGCTTTCTTT
size: few; J: TRBJ2-3; V: TRBV29-1; D: TRBD2; CDR3: CSVSQTSGGTDTQYF; DNA: TGCAGCGTCTCCCAAACTAGCGGTGGCACAGATACGCAGTATTTT
size: .; J: TRBJ2-1; V: TRBV19; D: TRBD2; CDR3: CASSIVLAGAWHEQFF; DNA: TGTGCCAGTAGTATAGTTCTAGCGGGAGCTTGGCACGAGCAGTTCTTC
size: few; J: TRBJ2-7; V: TRBV27; D: .; CDR3: CASTTDRNYEQYF; DNA: TGTGCCAGCACCACAGACAGGAACTACGAGCAGTACTTC
size: .; J: TRBJ1-3; V: TRBV14; D: .; CDR3: CATRPVSGNTIYF; DNA: TGTGCCACCCGACCGGTCTCTGGAAACACCATATATTTT
size: few; J: TRBJ1-2; V: TRBV6-5; D: .; CDR3: CASSYSRTVNYGYTF; DNA: TGTGCCAGCAGTTACTCCCGGACAGTGAACTATGGCTACACCTTC
size: .; J: TRBJ1-2; V: TRBV12-3/TRBV12-4; D: TRBD1; CDR3: CASSLRDSEYGYTF; DNA: TGTGCCAGCAGTTTAAGGGACAGTGAATATGGCTACACCTTC
size: .; J: TRBJ1-2; V: TRBV20-1; D: .; CDR3: CSAPGQGGRYGYTF; DNA: TGCAGTGCTCCTGGACAAGGAGGACGGTATGGCTACACCTTC
size: many; J: TRBJ2-3; V: TRBV27; D: .; CDR3: CASSSEGGRTDTQYF; DNA: TGTGCCAGCAGTTCAGAAGGCGGTCGCACAGATACGCAGTATTTT
size: many; J: TRBJ2-1; V: TRBV24-1; D: .; CDR3: CATSDRTASYNEQFF; DNA: TGTGCCACCAGTGACAGGACAGCCTCCTACAATGAGCAGTTCTTC
size: few; J: TRBJ1-5; V: TRBV7-2; D: .; CDR3: CASSLGREQPQHF; DNA: TGTGCCAGCAGCTTAGGCAGGGAGCAGCCCCAGCATTTT
size: few; J: TRBJ1-1; V: TRBV7-3; D: .; CDR3: CASSPARIMNTEAFF; DNA: TGTGCCAGCAGCCCCGCCAGGATAATGAACACTGAAGCTTTCTTT
size: few; J: TRBJ1-5; V: TRBV7-9; D: TRBD1; CDR3: CASSSFGQVGQPQHF; DNA: TGTGCCAGCAGCTCCTTTGGACAGGTCGGACAGCCCCAGCATTTT
size: few; J: TRBJ2-1; V: TRBV10-3; D: TRBD1; CDR3: CAISEQGPHNEQFF; DNA: TGTGCCATCAGTGAACAGGGGCCCCACAATGAGCAGTTCTTC
size: few; J: TRBJ2-7; V: TRBV6-6; D: .; CDR3: CASSHTEDEQYF; DNA: TGTGCCAGCAGTCATACGGAGGACGAGCAGTACTTC
size: many; J: TRBJ2-3; V: TRBV2; D: .; CDR3: CASTTPPARTDTQYF; DNA: TGTGCCAGCACCACTCCCCCGGCCAGAACAGATACGCAGTATTTT
size: few; J: TRBJ1-2; V: TRBV3-1; D: TRBD1; CDR3: CASRQGADGYTF; DNA: TGTGCCAGCCGACAGGGGGCCGATGGCTACACCTTC
size: .; J: TRBJ1-2; V: TRBV20-1; D: .; CDR3: CSARDPGSYGYTF; DNA: TGCAGTGCTAGAGATCCCGGCTCCTATGGCTACACCTTC
size: many; J: TRBJ2-7; V: TRBV10-1; D: TRBD1; CDR3: CAGTRDSYEQYF; DNA: TGCGCCGGCACCCGGGACAGCTACGAGCAGTACTTC
size: .; J: TRBJ1-5; V: TRBV12-5; D: TRBD1; CDR3: CASDGPGQGGNQPQHF; DNA: TGTGCTAGTGACGGGCCGGGACAGGGGGGAAATCAGCCCCAGCATTTT
size: .; J: TRBJ2-3; V: TRBV10-3; D: TRBD2; CDR3: CAISGGLAGDPDTQYF; DNA: TGTGCCATCAGTGGAGGACTAGCGGGAGACCCAGATACGCAGTATTTT
size: few; J: TRBJ2-1; V: TRBV5-7; D: TRBD2; CDR3: CASSLWSGGGHEQFF; DNA: TGTGCCAGCAGCTTATGGAGCGGGGGTGGCCATGAGCAGTTCTTC
size: .; J: TRBJ1-2; V: TRBV20-1; D: .; CDR3: CSARDRRGTYGYTF; DNA: TGCAGTGCTAGAGATCGGAGAGGGACCTATGGCTACACCTTC
size: few; J: TRBJ1-2; V: TRBV12-3/TRBV12-4; D: TRBD1; CDR3: CASRPQGAGGYTF; DNA: TGTGCCAGCAGGCCACAGGGGGCGGGTGGCTACACCTTC
size: .; J: TRBJ2-1; V: TRBV2; D: TRBD2; CDR3: CASSDELAGYNEQFF; DNA: TGTGCCAGCAGTGACGAACTAGCGGGCTACAATGAGCAGTTCTTC
size: few; J: TRBJ1-1; V: TRBV29-1; D: .; CDR3: CSVTPRGIPEAFF; DNA: TGCAGCGTTACTCCTCGGGGGATACCTGAAGCTTTCTTT